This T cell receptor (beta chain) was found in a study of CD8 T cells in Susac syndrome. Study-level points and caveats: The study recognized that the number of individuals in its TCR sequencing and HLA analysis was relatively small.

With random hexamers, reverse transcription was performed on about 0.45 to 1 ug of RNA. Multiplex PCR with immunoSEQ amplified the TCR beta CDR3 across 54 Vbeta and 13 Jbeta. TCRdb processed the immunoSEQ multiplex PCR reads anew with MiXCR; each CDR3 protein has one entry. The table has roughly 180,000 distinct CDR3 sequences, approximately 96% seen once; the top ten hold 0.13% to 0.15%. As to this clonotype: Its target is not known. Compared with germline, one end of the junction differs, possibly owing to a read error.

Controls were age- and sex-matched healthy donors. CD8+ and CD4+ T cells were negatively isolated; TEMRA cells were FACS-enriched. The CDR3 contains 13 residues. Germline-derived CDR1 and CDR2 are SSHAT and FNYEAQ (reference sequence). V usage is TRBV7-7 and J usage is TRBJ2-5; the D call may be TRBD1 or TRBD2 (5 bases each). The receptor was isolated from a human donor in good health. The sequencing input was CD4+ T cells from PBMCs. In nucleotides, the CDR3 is TGTGCTAGCAGCTTAGCGACAGTGGAGACCCAGTACTTC. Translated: CASSLATVETQYF.